This TCR beta chain originates from a study of T cell responses to AZD1222 COVID-19 vaccine. CDR1 and CDR2 (germline): SGHVS, FQNEAQ. The CDR3 runs to 16 residues. V was clipped by 1 base and J by 3 bases, with 16 bases between them. Measured with immunoSEQ multiplex PCR; TCRdb has only the in-frame clones, and not every one. This sample has approximately 120,000 clones, with around 93% found just once. Regarding the study as a whole: Only a handful of AZD1222 recipients tested seropositive at baseline. Donor demographics were predominantly white British with a female majority; clonal diversity may be underestimated.

This clone is classed as large (0.1 to 1%). Antigen specificity is unknown. Sequences were derived from peripheral blood, sampled on day 0 of AZD1222 vaccination. The receptor was isolated from an adult in good health. The V call is TRBV7-8, the J call TRBJ2-7, with D perhaps matching TRBD2 (5 bases). CDR3 DNA: TGTGCCAGCAGCTTAGGTCCAGCGGACTTACTCTACGAGCAGTACTTC. Translated, it gives CASSLGPADLLYEQYF.